Listed below are T cell receptor beta chains from one sample, sequenced in a study of graft-versus-host responses after intestinal transplantation. The data were produced by immunoSEQ multiplex PCR, yet TCRdb's version contains in-frame clones alone and is incomplete. In the table there are roughly 70,000 clones, under 90% of which are singletons. Antigens for these TCRs are unknown. Here the sequenced sample was unstimulated CD4+ T cells sorted from spleen or lymph node cells, taken before transplant. These TCRs come from a human donor who was the organ donor for an intestinal transplant. CDR3s include the opening cysteine and the closing phenylalanine or tryptophan. The D gene is left open where the match is weak. Size is omitted from some rows. Given values are once, few, many or a class for expanded clones.

TRBV5-4,TRBJ2-1,-,TRBD1,CASSGRDRGDEQFF,TGTGCCAGCAGCGGCCGGGACAGGGGCGATGAGCAGTTCTTC
TRBV28,TRBJ1-1,-,-,CASREGIVGRTEAFF,TGTGCCAGCAGGGAGGGTATTGTCGGTCGGACTGAAGCTTTCTTT
TRBV7-6,TRBJ1-1,once,-,CASSPQGNTEAFF,TGTGCCAGCAGCCCACAGGGGAACACTGAAGCTTTCTTT
TRBV4-1,TRBJ1-4,-,-,CASSQGPALNEKLFF,TGCGCCAGCAGCCAAGGACCAGCGTTAAATGAAAAACTGTTTTTT
TRBV19,TRBJ2-5,medium-sized,-,CASGVGGVGETQYF,TGTGCCAGTGGGGTAGGGGGAGTCGGGGAGACCCAGTACTTC
TRBV19,TRBJ2-1,-,-,CASSPGVGHGEQFF,TGTGCCAGTAGTCCCGGAGTGGGACACGGTGAGCAGTTCTTC
TRBV7-9,TRBJ1-2,-,-,CASSHGTSGAGYGYTF,TGTGCCAGCAGCCACGGAACTTCAGGGGCAGGCTATGGCTACACCTTC
TRBV6-1,TRBJ1-2,-,-,CASSGREGGYGYTF,TGTGCCAGCAGTGGCCGGGAGGGGGGTTACGGCTACACCTTC
TRBV19,TRBJ1-6,-,-,CASSSDTYNSPLHF,TGTGCCAGTAGTTCGGACACTTATAATTCACCCCTCCACTTT
TRBV29-1,TRBJ1-1,-,TRBD1,CSVWDRPNTEAFF,TGCAGCGTTTGGGACAGGCCGAACACTGAAGCTTTCTTT
TRBV18,TRBJ2-3,-,TRBD1,CASSPLRRGPQVASTDTQYF,TGTGCCAGCTCACCACTCCGCAGGGGGCCCCAAGTGGCAAGCACAGATACGCAGTATTTT
TRBV19,TRBJ2-1,-,TRBD2,CASSHSGGDEQFF,TGTGCCAGTAGTCATAGTGGGGGGGATGAGCAGTTCTTC
TRBV5-1,TRBJ1-6,-,-,CASSLRENSPLHF,TGCGCCAGCAGTCTCAGGGAAAATTCACCCCTCCACTTT
TRBV5-1,TRBJ2-3,once,-,CASSFLTARGTDTQYF,TGCGCCAGCAGCTTCCTAACTGCTCGGGGCACAGATACGCAGTATTTT
TRBV7-2,TRBJ1-2,-,-,CASSLERVAYGYTF,TGTGCCAGCAGCTTAGAGAGGGTAGCCTATGGCTACACCTTC
TRBV5-1,TRBJ2-3,-,TRBD2,CASSLLADTDTQYF,TGCGCCAGCAGCTTGCTAGCGGACACAGATACGCAGTATTTT
TRBV19,TRBJ1-1,-,-,CATGGTEAFF,TGTGCCACCGGCGGCACTGAAGCTTTCTTT
TRBV6-4,TRBJ1-1,once,TRBD1,CASSTDRGSMNTEAFF,TGTGCCAGCAGTACCGACAGGGGCTCCATGAACACTGAAGCTTTCTTT
TRBV5-1,TRBJ2-3,-,TRBD2,CASSSWTSGGATDTQYF,TGCGCCAGCAGCTCATGGACTAGCGGGGGGGCCACAGATACGCAGTATTTT
TRBV7-9,TRBJ2-3,-,TRBD2,CASSRSGTTDTQYF,TGTGCCAGCAGCCGTAGCGGGACCACAGATACGCAGTATTTT